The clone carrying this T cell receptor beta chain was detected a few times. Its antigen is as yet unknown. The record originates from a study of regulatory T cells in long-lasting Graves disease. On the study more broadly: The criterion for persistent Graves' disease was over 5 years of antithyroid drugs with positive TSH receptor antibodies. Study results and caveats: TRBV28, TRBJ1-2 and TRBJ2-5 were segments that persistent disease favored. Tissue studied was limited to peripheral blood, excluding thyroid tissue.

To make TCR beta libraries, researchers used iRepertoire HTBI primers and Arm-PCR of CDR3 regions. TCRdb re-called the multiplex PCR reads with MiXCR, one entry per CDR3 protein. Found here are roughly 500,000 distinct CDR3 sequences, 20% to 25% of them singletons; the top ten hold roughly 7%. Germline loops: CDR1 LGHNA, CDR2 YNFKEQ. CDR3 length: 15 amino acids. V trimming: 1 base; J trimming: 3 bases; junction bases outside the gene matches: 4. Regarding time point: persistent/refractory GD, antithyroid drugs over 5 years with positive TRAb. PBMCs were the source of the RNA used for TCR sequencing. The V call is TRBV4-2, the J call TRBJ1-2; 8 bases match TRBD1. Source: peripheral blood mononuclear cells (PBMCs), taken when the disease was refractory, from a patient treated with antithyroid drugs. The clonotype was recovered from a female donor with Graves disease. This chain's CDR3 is CASSQVQGADYGYTF. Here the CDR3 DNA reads TGTGCCAGCAGCCAAGTGCAGGGGGCGGACTATGGCTACACCTTC.